These 13 T cell receptor beta chains were sequenced from one sample in a study of beta chain features in type 1 diabetes. Study-wide results and caveats: Significant though moderate, a shortening of TCRB CDR3s appeared in all four CD4+ subsets of Type 1 diabetes patients.

The sequenced template was cDNA made from the entire isolated RNA. Some clones are missing from TCRdb's copy, which holds only in-frame ones; the method was immunoSEQ multiplex PCR. In the table there are 300,000 to 450,000 clones, around 12% of which are singletons. These receptors have no identified antigens. Sequencing was carried out using naive CD4+ T cells from blood. These receptors originate from a woman in her late teens or twenties with type 1 diabetes.

The rearrangement links TRBV27 to TRBJ2-2; D is unresolved. CDR1 is MNHEY and CDR2 is SMNVEV in the germline V gene (reference sequence). Trimming removed 2 bases at V and 6 bases at J, with 10 bases between. The CDR3 length is 14 residues. CDR3 in amino acids: CASSLVEGAGELFF. The CDR3 coding sequence is TGTGCCAGCAGTTTAGTGGAAGGAGCCGGGGAGCTGTTTTTT.

This clone turned up a few times. The J gene is TRBJ1-5, the V gene TRBV7-2; D uncertain. This CDR3 has 13 residues. V lost 1 base to trimming and J lost 4 bases, with 5 bases between them. Germline V CDR1 and CDR2: SGHTA, FQGNSA. CDR3 sequence reads: CASSLDGNQPQHF. Written as DNA, the CDR3 is TGTGCCAGCAGCTTAGACGGGAATCAGCCCCAGCATTTT.

As to this clone: Other DNA sequences within the sample encode an identical CDR3. The rearrangement links TRBV5-1 to TRBJ2-6; D remains ambiguous. The CDR3 is 15 residues long. Germline CDR1 and CDR2: SGHRS and YFSETQ. The V gene lost 0 bases and the J gene lost 0 bases, with 4 bases spanning the gap. The CDR3 sequence is CASSLGASGANVLTF. The CDR3 nucleotides read TGCGCCAGCAGCTTGGGAGCCTCTGGGGCCAACGTCCTGACTTTC.

This clone was counted only a few times. The rearrangement uses TRBV4-3 and TRBJ1-1; D uncertain. V gave up 4 bases and J gave up 3 bases, with 18 bases separating them. The germline V gene has CDR1 LGHNA and CDR2 YSLEER. This CDR3 region has 16 residues. CDR3 sequence reads: CASSLQGGQRDTEAFF. CDR3 sequence (DNA): TGCGCCAGCAGCCTCCAAGGCGGGCAGAGGGACACTGAAGCTTTCTTT.

Comments on this clone: The sample has other DNA sequences that encode this CDR3 too. This chain uses TRBV9 with TRBJ2-7; 10 nucleotides line up with TRBD1. This CDR3 is built from 15 residues. The ends lost 2 bases at V and 2 bases at J; junction bases unmatched: 4. The germline CDR1 and CDR2 sequences are SGDLS and YYNGEE. The DNA for the CDR3 is TGTGCCAGCAGCGTCGGGACAGGGGTGACCTACGAGCAGTACTTC. It codes for CASSVGTGVTYEQYF.

The chain uses TRBV28 and TRBJ2-7; no definite D call. V lost 6 bases and J 6 bases, leaving 12 bases between the germline ends. The CDR3 contains 12 residues. The germline V gene has CDR1 MDHEN and CDR2 SYDVKM. In nucleotides, the CDR3 is TGTGCCAGCAGATATGCCGGCGGCGAGCAGTACTTC. Protein: CASRYAGGEQYF.

The rearrangement links TRBV9 to TRBJ2-1; TRBD2 aligns across 9 bases. CDR3 length: 16 amino acids. The V gene's germline CDR1 is SGDLS and CDR2 YYNGEE. The ends lost 0 bases at V and 9 bases at J; junction bases unmatched: 10. The CDR3, as DNA: TGTGCCAGCAGCGTAGGTGGCGGGGGGGCTTCAGGTGAGCAGTTCTTC. Translated, it gives CASSVGGGGASGEQFF. Together with reference TRBV9 and TRBJ2-1, the CDR3 gives the full variable domain: DSGVTQTPKHLITATGQRVTLRCSPRSGDLSVYWYQQSLDQGLQFLIQYYNGEERAKGNILERFSAQQFPDLHSELNLSSLELGDSALYFCASSVGGGGASGEQFFGPGTRLTVL.

The J gene is TRBJ2-5, the V gene TRBV29-1; 11 nucleotides match TRBD1. This CDR3 is 14 amino acids long. From germline, CDR1 is SQVTM and CDR2 ANQGSEA. After removal of 5 bases from V and 5 bases from J, the junction contained 7 bases not matched to a gene. The CDR3 sequence: CSVCRDRGIETQYF. In DNA form, the CDR3 reads TGCAGCGTTTGCCGGGACAGGGGGATCGAGACCCAGTACTTC.

This chain joins TRBV29-1 and TRBJ1-1, with a tentative D call TRBD1 (5 bases). The CDR3 sequence is 13 residues long. V lost 4 bases, J lost 4 bases, and 13 bases lay in between. Germline CDR1 and CDR2: SQVTM and ANQGSEA. The CDR3 sequence: CSVVLGRGTEAFF. The CDR3, as DNA: TGCAGCGTTGTGTTGGGGCGGGGCACTGAAGCTTTCTTT.

V and J are TRBV7-9 and TRBJ1-2; D gene unclear. Germline CDR1 reads SEHNR; CDR2 reads FQNEAQ (reference sequence). V was clipped by 4 bases and J by 5 bases, with 14 bases between them. The CDR3 sequence is 14 residues long. CDR3 sequence: CASSSHLTEYGYTF. As DNA, the CDR3 is TGTGCCAGCAGCTCCCATTTAACAGAGTATGGCTACACCTTC.

This chain links TRBV7-9 with TRBJ2-7; 9 bases align to TRBD1. The V segment lost 5 bases and the J segment 5 bases; nucleotides outside the gene matches: 7. The CDR3 is 14 amino acids. CDR1 and CDR2 (germline): SEHNR, FQNEAQ (reference sequence). CDR3 sequence reads: CASSRGQGLDEQYF. DNA of the CDR3: TGTGCCAGCAGCCGGGGACAGGGTCTCGACGAGCAGTACTTC.

The chain combines TRBV5-1 with TRBJ2-3, with 7 bases aligning to TRBD1. The junction had 7 bases not matched to a gene; V was cut back by 4 bases and J by 2 bases. Germline assignment: CDR1 SGHRS and CDR2 YFSETQ. The CDR3 extends over 15 amino acids. The CDR3 nucleotides read TGCGCCAGCAGCCCGACAGGGCTCCTCACAGATACGCAGTATTTT. Protein sequence: CASSPTGLLTDTQYF.

The V gene is TRBV5-4, the J gene TRBJ2-1; 13 nucleotides agree with TRBD2. The CDR3 is 16 amino acids. Per germline, CDR1 SGHNT and CDR2 YYREEE (reference sequence). The V and J ends lost 0 bases and 9 bases, in that order; junction bases with no gene match: 6. CDR3 loop: CASSLGTSGSFGEQFF. For the CDR3, the DNA is TGTGCCAGCAGCTTGGGGACTAGCGGGAGTTTCGGTGAGCAGTTCTTC.